Sequencing of this TCR beta chain was carried out in a study of T cells expressing NK-cell markers. Overall study: Cells sorted as CD3+CD56+NKG2C+, CD3+CD56+NKG2C- and CD3+CD56-NKG2C+ T cells supplied the TCR beta repertoires. Study-level results: Researchers report these clonotypes also headed the CD3+CD56-NKG2C+ fraction in four donors.

Template switching by 5'RACE with UMIs generated the TCR beta cDNA. TCRdb reprocessed the 5' RACE reads, keeping one entry per CDR3 protein, no DNA. This sample's clone table lists over 250,000 distinct CDR3 sequences. Turning to this clonotype: Antigen unknown.

The receptor's source is a woman aged 18 to 69 in good health. Sequencing was carried out using blood T cells: a sorted CD56 or NKG2C T cell subset, CD4+ or CD8+ T cells, or bulk PBMC T cells (not recorded which).

The CDR3 reads CASSSGTDSSGNTIYF. The chain employs TRBV6-5 and TRBJ1-3; TCRdb selects TRBD1, and the lack of DNA leaves this call unchecked. CDR3 length equals 16 residues. Germline V gives CDR1 MNHEY, CDR2 SVGAGI.